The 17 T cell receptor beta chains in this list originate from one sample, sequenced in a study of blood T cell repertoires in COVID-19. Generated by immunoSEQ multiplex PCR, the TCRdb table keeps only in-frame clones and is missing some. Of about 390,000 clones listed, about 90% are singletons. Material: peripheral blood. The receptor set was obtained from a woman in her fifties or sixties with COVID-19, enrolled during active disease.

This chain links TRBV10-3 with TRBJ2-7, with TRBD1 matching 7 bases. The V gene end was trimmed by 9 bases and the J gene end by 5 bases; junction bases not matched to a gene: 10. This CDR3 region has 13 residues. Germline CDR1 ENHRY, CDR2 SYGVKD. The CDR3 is CAISSTGRNEQYF. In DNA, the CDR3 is TGTGCCATTTCCTCGACAGGGCGGAACGAGCAGTACTTC.

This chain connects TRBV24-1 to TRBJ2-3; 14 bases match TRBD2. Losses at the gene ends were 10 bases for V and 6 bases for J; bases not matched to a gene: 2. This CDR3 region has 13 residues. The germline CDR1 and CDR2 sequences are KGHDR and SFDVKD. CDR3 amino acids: CATGTSGGDTQYF. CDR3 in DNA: TGTGCCACTGGGACTAGCGGGGGCGATACGCAGTATTTT.

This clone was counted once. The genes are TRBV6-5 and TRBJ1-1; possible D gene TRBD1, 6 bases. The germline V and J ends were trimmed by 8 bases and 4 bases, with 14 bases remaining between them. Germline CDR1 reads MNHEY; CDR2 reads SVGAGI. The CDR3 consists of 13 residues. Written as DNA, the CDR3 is TGTGCCAGCCGGGGGGCAGCAGGCACTGAAGCTTTCTTT. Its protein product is CASRGAAGTEAFF.

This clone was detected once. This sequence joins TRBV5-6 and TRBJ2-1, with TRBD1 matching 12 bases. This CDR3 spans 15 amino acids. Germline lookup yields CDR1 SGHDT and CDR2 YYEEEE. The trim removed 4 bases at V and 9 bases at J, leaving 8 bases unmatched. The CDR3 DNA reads TGTGCCAGCAGCGAGAAGGGACAGGGGGCATCTGAGCAGTTCTTC. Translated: CASSEKGQGASEQFF.

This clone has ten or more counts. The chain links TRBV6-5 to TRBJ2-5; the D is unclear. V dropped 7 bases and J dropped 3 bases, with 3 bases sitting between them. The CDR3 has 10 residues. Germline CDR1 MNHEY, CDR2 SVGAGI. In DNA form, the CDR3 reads TGTGCCAGCACAAAAGAGACCCAGTACTTC. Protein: CASTKETQYF.

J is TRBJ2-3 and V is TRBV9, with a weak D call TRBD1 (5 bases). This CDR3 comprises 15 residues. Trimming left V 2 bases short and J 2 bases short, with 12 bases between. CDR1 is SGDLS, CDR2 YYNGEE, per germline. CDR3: CASSVTGEVTDTQYF. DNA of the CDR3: TGTGCCAGCAGCGTTACAGGTGAGGTCACAGATACGCAGTATTTT.

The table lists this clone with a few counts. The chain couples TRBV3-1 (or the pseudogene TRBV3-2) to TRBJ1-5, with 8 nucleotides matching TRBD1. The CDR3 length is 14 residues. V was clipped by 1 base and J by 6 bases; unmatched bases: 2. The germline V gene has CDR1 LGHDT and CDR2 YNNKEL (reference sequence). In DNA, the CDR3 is TGTGCCAGCAGCCAAGGGACAGGGAGTCAGCCCCAGCATTTT. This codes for CASSQGTGSQPQHF.

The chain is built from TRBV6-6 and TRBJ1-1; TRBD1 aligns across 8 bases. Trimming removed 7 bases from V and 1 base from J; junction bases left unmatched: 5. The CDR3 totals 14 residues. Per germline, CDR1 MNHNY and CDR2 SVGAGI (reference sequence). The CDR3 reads CASTGQDKNTEAFF. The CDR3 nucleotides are TGTGCCAGCACGGGACAGGATAAGAACACTGAAGCTTTCTTT.

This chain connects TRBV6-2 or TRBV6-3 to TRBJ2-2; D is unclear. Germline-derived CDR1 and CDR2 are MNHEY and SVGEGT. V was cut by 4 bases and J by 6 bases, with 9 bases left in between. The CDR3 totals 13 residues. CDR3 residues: CASSSVVSGELFF. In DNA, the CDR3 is TGTGCCAGCAGTTCCGTAGTATCCGGGGAGCTGTTTTTT.

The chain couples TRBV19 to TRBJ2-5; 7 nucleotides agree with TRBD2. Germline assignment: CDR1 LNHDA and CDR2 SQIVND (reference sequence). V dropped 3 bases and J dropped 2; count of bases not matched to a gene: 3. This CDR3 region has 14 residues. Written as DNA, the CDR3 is TGTGCCAGTAGTATGGGAGGGATTCAAGAGACCCAGTACTTC. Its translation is CASSMGGIQETQYF.

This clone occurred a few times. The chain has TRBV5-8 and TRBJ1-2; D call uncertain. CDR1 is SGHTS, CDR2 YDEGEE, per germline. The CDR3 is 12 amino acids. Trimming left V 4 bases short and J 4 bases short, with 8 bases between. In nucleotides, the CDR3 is TGTGCCAGCAGCCAAGACATCTATGGCTACACCTTC. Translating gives CASSQDIYGYTF.

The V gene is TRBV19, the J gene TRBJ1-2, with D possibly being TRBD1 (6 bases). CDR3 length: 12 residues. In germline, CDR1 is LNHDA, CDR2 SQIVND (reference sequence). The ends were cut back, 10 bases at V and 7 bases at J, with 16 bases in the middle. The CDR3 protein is CAIGTPYVGYTF. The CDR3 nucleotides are TGTGCCATAGGGACACCGTACGTTGGCTACACCTTC.

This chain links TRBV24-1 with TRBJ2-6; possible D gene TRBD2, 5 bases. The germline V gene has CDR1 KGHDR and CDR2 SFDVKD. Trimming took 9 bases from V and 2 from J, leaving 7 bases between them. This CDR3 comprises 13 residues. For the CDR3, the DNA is TGTGCCACCGGGAGAGCTGGGGCCAACGTCCTGACTTTC. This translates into CATGRAGANVLTF.

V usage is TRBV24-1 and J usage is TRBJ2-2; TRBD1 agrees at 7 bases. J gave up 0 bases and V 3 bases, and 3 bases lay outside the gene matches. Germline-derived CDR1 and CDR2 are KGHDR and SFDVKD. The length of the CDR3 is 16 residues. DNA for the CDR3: TGTGCCACCAGTGATCCGGGACAGCCGAACACCGGGGAGCTGTTTTTT. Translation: CATSDPGQPNTGELFF.

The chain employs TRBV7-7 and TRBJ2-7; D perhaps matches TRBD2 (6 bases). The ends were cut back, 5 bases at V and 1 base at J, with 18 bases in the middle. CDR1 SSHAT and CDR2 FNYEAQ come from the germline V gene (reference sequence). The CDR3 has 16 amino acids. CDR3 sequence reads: CASSLFSGRGSYEQYF. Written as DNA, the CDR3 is TGTGCCAGCAGCCTTTTTTCCGGTCGGGGGTCCTACGAGCAGTACTTC. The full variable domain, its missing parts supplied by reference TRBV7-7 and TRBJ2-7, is GAGVSQSPRYKVTKRGQDVTLRCDPISSHATLYWYQQALGQGPEFLTYFNYEAQPDKSGLPSDRFSAERPEGSISTLTIQRTEQRDSAMYRCASSLFSGRGSYEQYFGPGTRLTVT.

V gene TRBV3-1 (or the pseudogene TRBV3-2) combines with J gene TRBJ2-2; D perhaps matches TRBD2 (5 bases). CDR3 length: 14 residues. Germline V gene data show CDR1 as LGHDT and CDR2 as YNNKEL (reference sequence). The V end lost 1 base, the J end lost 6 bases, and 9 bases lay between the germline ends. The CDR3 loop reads CASSQGPGSGELFF. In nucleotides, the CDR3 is TGTGCCAGCAGCCAAGGGCCGGGGTCCGGGGAGCTGTTTTTT.

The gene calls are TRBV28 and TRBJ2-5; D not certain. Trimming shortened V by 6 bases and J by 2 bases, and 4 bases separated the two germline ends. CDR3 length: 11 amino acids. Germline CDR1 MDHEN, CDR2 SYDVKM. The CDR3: CASREQETQYF. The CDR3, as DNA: TGTGCCAGCAGGGAGCAAGAGACCCAGTACTTC.